These 2 T cell receptor beta chains were sequenced from one sample in a study of blood T cell repertoires in COVID-19. Sequencing used immunoSEQ multiplex PCR; TCRdb keeps in-frame clones, though not all of them. The sample consists of more than 300,000 clones, around 87% of them appearing once. Sequenced material: peripheral blood. The receptors stem from a woman under 40 with COVID-19, enrolled during active disease.

The chain uses TRBV7-9 and TRBJ1-2; D not certain. The CDR3 has 15 residues. V was trimmed by 3 bases and J by 2 bases, leaving 13 bases between them. Germline CDR1 SEHNR, CDR2 FQNEAQ (reference sequence). CDR3 coding DNA: TGTGCCAGCAGCTTGGAGGATTCGATCAACTATGGCTACACCTTC. This sequence encodes CASSLEDSINYGYTF.

The V and J genes are TRBV6-5 and TRBJ2-7; D not certain. The CDR3 covers 15 residues. Germline V gene lookup returns CDR1 MNHEY and CDR2 SVGAGI. Trimming removed 0 bases at V and 2 bases at J, with 11 bases between. The CDR3 region has the DNA TGTGCCAGCAGTTACTCCACTGCGGCCCCCTACGAGCAGTACTTC. It yields the protein CASSYSTAAPYEQYF.